This TCR beta chain was recorded in a study of graft-versus-host responses after intestinal transplantation. Points from the study as a whole: Subjects displaying graft-donor T cell macrochimerism possessed elevated graft-versus-host to host-versus-graft clonal ratios inside allografts.

A remark on this clone: Its antigen is unidentified.

The CDR3 has 15 amino acids. CDR1 is SGDLS and CDR2 is YYNGEE in the germline V gene. V dropped 2 bases and J dropped 5; count of bases not matched to a gene: 7. Assay: immunoSEQ multiplex PCR; the TCRdb copy retains only in-frame clones and omits some. Among under 20,000 clones, around 87% were seen once, and the ten largest hold roughly 7%. The sequenced sample was bone marrow, obtained nearly 130 days after intestinal transplantation. The chain is built from TRBV9 and TRBJ2-7, with 10 positions matching TRBD2. The clonotype comes from a human patient who received an intestinal transplant, so some T cells may come from the graft donor. The DNA of the CDR3 is TGTGCCAGCAGCGTCGGGGGACTAGCGTCCCACGAGCAGTACTTC. Protein: CASSVGGLASHEQYF.